This T cell receptor (beta chain) comes out of a study of blood T cell repertoires in COVID-19 (dated by TCRdb to about 2020). Concerning the study at large: Samples from collaborators originated in the United States, Italy and Spain and spanned both the acute and convalescent phases of COVID-19. Subjects who had been exposed to COVID-19, were actively infected with it, or had recovered from it provided the deeply sampled blood TCRbeta repertoires that made up the dataset. Where HLA class I and class II types were available, the types were taken from metadata supplied by the sample provider, not from assay-based typing. Samples were obtained from the ongoing ImmuneRACE study (first 160 participants) and from about 1,300 subjects provided by 6 global collaborators. The repertoires were released in a freely available public database meant as a resource for research on the immune response to SARS-CoV-2. The prospective study material was composed of cDNA or gDNA derived from T cells, B-cell-depleted T cells, or PBMCs. Nearly every sample came with metadata listing a de-identified subject ID, COVID-19 status, age in years and sex.

Study-wide conclusions, independent of this receptor: The quantity of clinical and demographic metadata differed by source and by participant and was supplied without curation.

TCRbeta CDR3 regions were amplified from genomic DNA by means of the immunoSEQ Assay, a bias-controlled multiplex PCR. Under the source paper's analysis protocol: The number of nucleated cells in each sample was estimated from the amplification of reference gene primers within the assay. To quantify the absolute abundance of each unique TCRbeta CDR3 rearrangement, sequence reads were collapsed and filtered. Productive Simpson clonality was computed per sample as the square root of Simpson's diversity index over productive rearrangements. TCRdb took this table from immuneACCESS and kept in-frame rearrangements with V and J called. Such tables lack part of the clones; where checked against another copy, unresolved V genes explain under half of the gap, and the rest is unexplained. V and J calls and clone size come straight from that table; D and trimming were deduced from the DNA. This sample comprises 180,000 or so clones, about 85% of them detected only once. The ten largest clones take up 7.5% to 10% of the sample.

The collaborating institutions used their own protocols to collect whole blood in K2EDTA tubes. For TCRbeta analysis, collaborators shipped samples in one of three forms: frozen whole blood, isolated PBMCs, or DNA extracted from either of those sample types. The CDR3 starts with the cysteine, ends with the phenylalanine, and has 16 residues. Only the CDR3 region is kept as DNA, spanning 48 bases read in frame from base 1. CDR1 and CDR2, per the germline V gene, are SGHNT and YENEEA. From V the trimming removes 5 bases and from J it removes 5 bases, while the gene matches leave 10 bases of the junction unaccounted for. To note about this clone: No antigen is known for it. Base quality data are lacking; no much larger clone is found one base away.

The chain is encoded by TRBV11-3 joined to TRBJ2-2; 8 middle bases align to TRBD1. The sequenced sample consisted of peripheral blood. The sequence was obtained from a woman older than 75 with acute or convalescent COVID-19. The CDR3 amino acid sequence is: CASSISGQGWTGELFF. The bases are TGTGCCAGCAGCATAAGCGGACAGGGATGGACCGGGGAGCTGTTTTTT.